This T cell receptor (beta chain) was obtained from a study of blood T cell repertoires in COVID-19. Study summary: Collection of acute and convalescent COVID-19 samples took place in the United States, Italy and Spain. The cDNA or gDNA used as material had been derived from T cells, B-cell-depleted T cells, or PBMCs.

Authors' analysis steps: Counts of nucleated cells, estimated from reference gene primer amplification, were obtained. Method: immunoSEQ multiplex PCR; TCRdb's copy keeps in-frame clones and lacks some. V and J calls and clone size are copied from that table; D and trimming were computed from the DNA. Here the sample spans roughly 260,000 clones, about 80% being singletons. The germline CDR1 and CDR2 sequences are LGHNT and FRNRAP. This CDR3 has 12 amino acids. With 5 bases removed from V and 6 bases from J, the gap between germline ends came to 10 bases. The V gene is TRBV12-5, the J gene TRBJ1-2, with a possible D match to TRBD1 (5 bases). The sample consisted of peripheral blood. The sequence was collected from a woman aged 80 or over with active or convalescent COVID-19. The CDR3 bases are TGTGCTAGTGGTCCCGACAGACATGGCTACACCTTC. Amino acid sequence: CASGPDRHGYTF.